The present TCR beta chain was sequenced within a study of blood T cell repertoires in COVID-19. The protocol was immunoSEQ multiplex PCR, while the TCRdb copy is restricted to in-frame clones and leaves out a portion. The sample lists about 400,000 clones, about 86% seen once, with approximately 10% in the top ten. The recovered donors of Cohort 3 showed two negative PCRs, clearance, or symptom resolution. This clone has only one observation. CDR3 length equals 11 residues. Germline CDR1 reads DFQATT; CDR2 reads SNEGSKA (reference sequence). Trimming stripped 4 bases from V and 8 bases from J, with 9 bases between.

This sequence joins TRBV20-1 and TRBJ2-1; maybe TRBD2 (6 bases). This receptor was identified in a woman aged 45-65 years who had recovered from COVID-19. The sample was PBMCs or T cells enriched from blood (not recorded which). CDR3 coding DNA: TGCAGTGCTAAGGGACTCTATGAGCAGTTCTTC. It translates to CSAKGLYEQFF.